The rows below give T cell receptor beta chains drawn from one sample of a study of cytomegalovirus exposure and HLA in healthy donors. Profiled with immunoSEQ multiplex PCR; TCRdb holds only in-frame clones, not every one. This sample has 55,000 or so clones, with approximately 78% found just once. The source material was PBMCs. These receptors all stem from a female donor in good health and CMV-seronegative. Each CDR3 is given with its conserved first and last residue. D genes are given only for firm matches. Clone size is stated in some rows and not others, as once, few, many or a class when expanded.

size,V,D,length,J,CDR3,DNA
.,TRBV7-7,TRBD2,16,TRBJ2-3,CASSLTSGGRGDTQYF,TGTGCTAGCAGCTTAACTAGCGGGGGCCGGGGGGATACGCAGTATTTT
.,TRBV10-1,.,14,TRBJ2-3,CASSESGDGDTQYF,TGCGCCAGCAGTGAGTCAGGGGATGGGGATACGCAGTATTTT
.,TRBV2,.,15,TRBJ1-5,CASSASRVSNQPQHF,TGTGCCAGCAGTGCGAGCAGGGTTAGCAATCAGCCCCAGCATTTT
.,TRBV2,.,14,TRBJ1-1,CASTPEALLTEAFF,TGTGCCAGCACCCCCGAGGCCCTGCTCACTGAAGCTTTCTTT
few,TRBV30,TRBD1,14,TRBJ2-7,CAWTLGTARHEQYF,TGTGCCTGGACCCTCGGGACAGCCCGCCACGAGCAGTACTTC
few,TRBV19,TRBD2,14,TRBJ2-3,CASTRAGASDTQYF,TGTGCCAGTACAAGAGCGGGGGCCTCAGATACGCAGTATTTT
few,TRBV25-1,.,13,TRBJ2-5,CASTGFFQETQYF,TGTGCCAGCACGGGATTTTTCCAAGAGACCCAGTACTTC
.,TRBV5-8,.,14,TRBJ1-4,CASSLGQMNEKLFF,TGTGCCAGCAGCTTGGGACAGATGAATGAAAAACTGTTTTTT
.,TRBV4-1,.,15,TRBJ2-1,CASSSRTESYNEQFF,TGCGCCAGCAGCTCCCGGACAGAGAGTTACAATGAGCAGTTCTTC
few,TRBV5-1,.,15,TRBJ1-5,CASSLLGTGDQPQHF,TGCGCCAGCAGCTTGTTAGGGACGGGGGATCAGCCCCAGCATTTT
.,TRBV7-8,.,15,TRBJ2-1,CASSLVTRVGNEQFF,TGTGCCAGCAGCTTAGTGACGCGGGTGGGGAATGAGCAGTTCTTC
.,TRBV7-9,.,14,TRBJ1-6,CASSLRGSNSPLHF,TGTGCCAGCAGCTTACGGGGTAGTAATTCACCCCTCCACTTT
.,TRBV19,.,14,TRBJ2-7,CASSPESMTGLQYF,TGTGCCAGTAGCCCGGAATCAATGACAGGTTTGCAGTACTTC
.,TRBV6-1,TRBD1,15,TRBJ2-5,CASIVGTAFQETQYF,TGTGCCAGCATTGTCGGGACAGCATTTCAAGAGACCCAGTACTTC
once,TRBV6-6,.,13,TRBJ1-2,CASSLNTRGSYTF,TGTGCCAGCAGTCTCAATACACGGGGAAGCTACACCTTC
.,TRBV10-2,.,15,TRBJ2-1,CASSEWRGRYNEQFF,TGCGCCAGCAGTGAGTGGCGGGGGCGTTACAATGAGCAGTTCTTC
.,TRBV5-1,.,15,TRBJ2-7,CASSLGGTSFYEQYF,TGCGCCAGCAGCTTGGGTGGGACATCCTTCTACGAGCAGTACTTC
.,TRBV2,.,12,TRBJ2-1,CASGQGGLEQFF,TGTGCCAGCGGTCAGGGGGGTCTCGAGCAGTTCTTC
.,TRBV5-4,TRBD1,12,TRBJ1-1,CASSTGTEQAFF,TGTGCCAGCAGCACCGGGACAGAACAAGCTTTCTTT
.,TRBV7-6,TRBD1,14,TRBJ1-4,CASSQTSTGTKLFF,TGTGCCAGCAGCCAAACCTCGACAGGGACAAAACTGTTTTTT
.,TRBV7-2,.,14,TRBJ2-7,CASSNKGVGREQYF,TGTGCCAGCAGCAATAAGGGGGTGGGCCGCGAGCAGTACTTC
few,TRBV7-9,.,11,TRBJ1-4,CASSGQEKLFF,TGTGCCAGCAGCGGACAGGAAAAACTGTTTTTT
once,TRBV19,.,13,TRBJ1-1,CASSLDTNTEAFF,TGTGCCAGTAGTCTGGACACGAACACTGAAGCTTTCTTT
.,TRBV7-2,.,16,TRBJ1-5,CASSLVSREVYQPQHF,TGTGCCAGCAGCTTAGTTTCCAGGGAAGTTTATCAGCCCCAGCATTTT
.,TRBV7-3,.,13,TRBJ2-7,CASSPTNSYEQYF,TGTGCCAGCAGCCCGACAAACTCCTACGAGCAGTACTTC
.,TRBV10-3,.,14,TRBJ2-7,CAISESRTSYEQYF,TGTGCCATCAGTGAGTCTAGGACTTCCTACGAGCAGTACTTC
once,TRBV28,.,12,TRBJ2-1,CASSLTSGEQFF,TGTGCCAGCAGCTTAACGTCGGGGGAGCAGTTCTTC
few,TRBV7-3,TRBD2,17,TRBJ2-5,CASSLIGGGTYQETQYF,TGTGCCAGCAGCTTAATCGGCGGGGGGACGTACCAAGAGACCCAGTACTTC
.,TRBV5-8,TRBD2,17,TRBJ2-5,CASSWGASGGRKETQYF,TGTGCCAGCAGCTGGGGGGCTAGCGGGGGGAGGAAAGAGACCCAGTACTTC
once,TRBV11-2,TRBD1,15,TRBJ1-2,CASSLVRGQDYGYTF,TGTGCCAGCAGCTTAGTAAGGGGGCAGGACTATGGCTACACCTTC
once,TRBV6-6,.,13,TRBJ1-1,CASRDTMNTEAFF,TGTGCCAGCCGGGACACAATGAACACTGAAGCTTTCTTT
.,TRBV7-2,TRBD1,15,TRBJ2-1,CASSPRDRAVNEQFF,TGTGCCAGCAGCCCCCGGGACAGGGCGGTCAATGAGCAGTTCTTC
.,TRBV7-6,.,15,TRBJ1-6,CASSSPGESNSPLHF,TGTGCCAGCAGCTCACCCGGGGAAAGCAATTCACCCCTCCACTTT
.,TRBV29-1,.,13,TRBJ1-2,CSVEDRRAYGYTF,TGCAGCGTTGAAGATCGTCGCGCCTATGGCTACACCTTC
.,TRBV19,.,17,TRBJ1-6,CASSIQGSSSYNSPLHF,TGTGCCAGTAGTATACAGGGGTCAAGCTCCTATAATTCACCCCTCCACTTT
.,TRBV6-1,.,15,TRBJ1-4,CASSDGGTVREKLFF,TGTGCCAGCAGTGACGGAGGGACCGTTCGCGAAAAACTGTTTTTT
.,TRBV7-3,.,15,TRBJ2-7,CASSLYPGTGYEQYF,TGTGCCAGCAGCTTATATCCAGGTACCGGCTACGAGCAGTACTTC
.,TRBV6-5,.,13,TRBJ1-2,CASRPTGTTGYTF,TGTGCCAGCAGACCCACCGGGACAACTGGCTACACCTTC
.,TRBV13,TRBD1,14,TRBJ1-1,CASSAGTVNTEAFF,TGTGCCAGCAGCGCCGGGACAGTCAACACTGAAGCTTTCTTT
.,TRBV7-2,TRBD2,15,TRBJ2-7,CASSPPSGGLREQYF,TGTGCCAGCAGCCCCCCAAGCGGGGGGCTTCGCGAGCAGTACTTC
.,TRBV7-2,.,16,TRBJ2-3,CASSFRGGASTDTQYF,TGTGCCAGCAGCTTTCGTGGGGGGGCCAGCACAGATACGCAGTATTTT
.,TRBV5-5,TRBD1,15,TRBJ2-7,CASSYRDSSSYEQYF,TGTGCCAGCAGCTACCGGGACAGCTCTTCCTACGAGCAGTACTTC
.,TRBV28,TRBD2,14,TRBJ2-7,CASSPGGFSPEQYF,TGTGCCAGCAGCCCGGGGGGTTTTTCCCCCGAGCAGTACTTC